The source of this T cell receptor beta chain is a study of shared clonotypes between healthy human individuals. General study points: About 5.2% was the fraction of naive CD4 clonotypes found shared across several donors.

It was into CD45RA+ naive and CD45RA-negative memory subsets that the CD4+ cells were split. The CDR3 has 15 residues. Germline V gene data show CDR1 as MNHEY and CDR2 as SMNVEV (reference sequence). V was shortened by 0 bases and J by 5 bases, with 13 bases between the two germline ends. The count of this clone is one. Its specificity is not known. In the study's own analysis: With immunoSEQ giving junction-only sequences and no quality scores, filtering differed. Assay used: immunoSEQ multiplex PCR; TCRdb lists only in-frame clones, some missing. V and J calls and clone size are as listed in that table; D and trimming were resolved from the DNA. The profile shows about 1 million clones, around 76% of them singletons.

This TCR derives from a young man in good health. The sample comprised memory CD4+ T cells sorted from blood. Subset of the sample: CD45RA-negative fraction. V is TRBV27 and J is TRBJ2-5; D not resolved. The CDR3 DNA reads as TGTGCCAGCAGTTTATCGTGGCAGGCCGCGGAGACCCAGTACTTC. Protein: CASSLSWQAAETQYF.